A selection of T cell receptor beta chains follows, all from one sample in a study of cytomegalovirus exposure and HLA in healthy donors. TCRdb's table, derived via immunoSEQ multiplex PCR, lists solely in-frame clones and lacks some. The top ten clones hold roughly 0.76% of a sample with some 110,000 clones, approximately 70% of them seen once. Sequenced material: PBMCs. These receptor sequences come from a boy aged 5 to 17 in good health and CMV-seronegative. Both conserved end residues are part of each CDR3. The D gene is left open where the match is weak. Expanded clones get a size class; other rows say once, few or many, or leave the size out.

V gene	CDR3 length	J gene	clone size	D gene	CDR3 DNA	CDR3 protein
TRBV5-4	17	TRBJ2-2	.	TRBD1	TGTGCCAGCAGCCCGACGAGGGGACAGGGCGACACCGGGGAGCTGTTTTTT	CASSPTRGQGDTGELFF
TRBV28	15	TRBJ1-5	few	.	TGTGCCAGCTACAGTTTATGGGGGGGGACTCAGCCCCAGCATTTT	CASYSLWGGTQPQHF
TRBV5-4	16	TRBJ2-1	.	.	TGTGCCAGCAGCTTGCCCCAGGGGCCGAATTACAATGAGCAGTTCTTC	CASSLPQGPNYNEQFF
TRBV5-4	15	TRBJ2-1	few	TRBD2	TGTGCCAGCAGCTTAGGATTAGCGGGGAGTTATGAGCAGTTCTTC	CASSLGLAGSYEQFF
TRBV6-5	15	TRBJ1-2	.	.	TGTGCCAGCAGTTCCGGGGGGCGGGATTACGGTGGCTACACCTTC	CASSSGGRDYGGYTF
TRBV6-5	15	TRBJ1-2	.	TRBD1	TGTGCCAGCAGCCCGTACCCGACAGGGGACTATGGCTACACCTTC	CASSPYPTGDYGYTF
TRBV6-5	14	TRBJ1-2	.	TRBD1	TGTGCCAGCAGTTACTCTTCGACAGGGGGTGGCTACACCTTC	CASSYSSTGGGYTF
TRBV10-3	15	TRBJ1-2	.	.	TGTGCCATCAGCTTGGACAGCCTCATCGTCTATGGCTACACCTTC	CAISLDSLIVYGYTF
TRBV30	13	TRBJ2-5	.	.	TGTGCCTGGGCCCCAATAGCCCCGGAGACCCAGTACTTC	CAWAPIAPETQYF
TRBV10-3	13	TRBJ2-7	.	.	TGTGCCATCAGTGGCCGGGACACCTACGAGCAGTACTTC	CAISGRDTYEQYF
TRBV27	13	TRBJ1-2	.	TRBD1	TGTGCCAGCAGTATGACAGGGCTTTATGGCTACACCTTC	CASSMTGLYGYTF
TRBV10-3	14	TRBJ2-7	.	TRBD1	TGTGCCATCAGTGAGGGGACAGGGTTCCACGAGCAGTACTTC	CAISEGTGFHEQYF
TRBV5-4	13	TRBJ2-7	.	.	TGTGCCAGCAGCGCCGGGACTCCGGGGGAGCAGTACTTC	CASSAGTPGEQYF
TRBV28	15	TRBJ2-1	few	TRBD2	TGTGCCAGCAGTCTATCCTGGGGGGGTGGTAATGAGCAGTTCTTC	CASSLSWGGGNEQFF
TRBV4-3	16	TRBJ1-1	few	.	TGCGCCAGCAGACCATATCTTAGTACCCTGAACACTGAAGCTTTCTTT	CASRPYLSTLNTEAFF
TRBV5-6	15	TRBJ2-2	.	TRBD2	TGTGCCAGCAGCTTCATCCGGGGGGGAACCGGGGAGCTGTTTTTT	CASSFIRGGTGELFF
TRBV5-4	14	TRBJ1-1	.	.	TGTGCCAGCAGTCCGTGGGGGGAGGGTCTTGAAGCTTTCTTT	CASSPWGEGLEAFF